Listed below are T cell receptor beta chains from one sample, sequenced in a study of neurological immune-mediated disorders. TCRdb re-called the 5' RACE reads through MiXCR, storing one row per CDR3 protein. The sample consists of more than 50,000 distinct CDR3 sequences, around 4.2% of them appearing once. Sequences were obtained from PBMCs. The receptors stem from a man between 25 and 39 years old with multiple sclerosis. The CDR3 runs from the conserved cysteine through the conserved F or W. A D gene is named only where the DNA matches it firmly.

cdr3_length,v_call,d_call,j_call,cdr3_aa
15,TRBV7-6,-,TRBJ1-4,CASSLAAATNEKLFF
13,TRBV4-1,TRBD1,TRBJ1-2,CASSQRTGDGYTF
15,TRBV5-1,TRBD1,TRBJ2-3,CASSRGQGVTDTQYF
15,TRBV5-1,-,TRBJ2-7,CASSERSRASYDQYF
17,TRBV20-1,TRBD2,TRBJ2-7,CSAGTSGGPKHSYEQYF
13,TRBV5-1,-,TRBJ1-1,CASSSTGGTEAFF
15,TRBV9,TRBD2,TRBJ2-2,CASSTRGGYTGELFF
15,TRBV20-1,TRBD1,TRBJ1-2,CSARDYGQGRYGYTF
14,TRBV5-5,TRBD1,TRBJ2-7,CASRISQGAYEQYF
12,TRBV10-3,-,TRBJ2-1,CAISEGVRGQFF
17,TRBV20-1,TRBD2,TRBJ2-1,CSAVRLAGAPNYNEQFF
14,TRBV20-1,-,TRBJ1-6,CSATRQLPNSPLHF
13,TRBV11-3,-,TRBJ1-1,CASSAGENTEAFF
15,TRBV7-6,TRBD1,TRBJ2-2,CASSRQGWDTGELFF
16,TRBV4-3,-,TRBJ2-1,CASSQDSDGPYNEQFF
12,TRBV11-2,-,TRBJ1-3,CASSLDTRTIYF
13,TRBV10-1,-,TRBJ2-7,CASSKQAANEQYF
15,TRBV6-2/TRBV6-3,-,TRBJ2-1,CASRTLGLGHNEQFF
14,TRBV20-1,TRBD1,TRBJ2-1,CSARVDRGYNEQFF
14,TRBV7-3,TRBD2,TRBJ2-2,CASSFQGGTGELFF
15,TRBV7-2,TRBD2,TRBJ2-5,CASSWGGGRQETQYF
15,TRBV19,-,TRBJ2-7,CASSIMYGGIYEQYF
13,TRBV7-9,-,TRBJ1-6,CASSPRQPEVLHF
14,TRBV10-3,-,TRBJ2-5,CAISESRGEETQYF
13,TRBV9,-,TRBJ2-5,CASSVATQETQYF
16,TRBV14,TRBD1,TRBJ2-2,CASSQETGGNTGELFF
14,TRBV5-1,TRBD2,TRBJ2-5,CASSLLGGGETQYF
14,TRBV6-1,-,TRBJ2-2,CASTIAGRGGELFF
12,TRBV7-9,-,TRBJ2-1,CASSSQAGRQFF
15,TRBV6-5,-,TRBJ2-1,CASRGIPTTYNEQFF
17,TRBV5-1,TRBD1,TRBJ2-2,CASSDPGQGAVTGELFF
14,TRBV5-1,-,TRBJ2-3,CASSLEGQSDTQYF
14,TRBV19,-,TRBJ2-7,CASSIEQGTYEQYF
15,TRBV20-1,-,TRBJ2-3,CSARDLTQKGATQYF
16,TRBV7-2,TRBD2,TRBJ2-3,CASSTSGVSSTDTQYF
13,TRBV12-3/TRBV12-4,-,TRBJ1-3,CASGRNSGNTIYF
15,TRBV4-2,-,TRBJ1-3,CASSQDLGRGNTIYF
13,TRBV9,-,TRBJ1-3,CASSVATPNTIYF
14,TRBV7-9,-,TRBJ2-2,CASSRKIPAGELFF
14,TRBV20-1,TRBD2,TRBJ2-1,CSASIWTSDNEQFF
15,TRBV12-3/TRBV12-4,-,TRBJ2-6,CASSPGFSGANVLTF
14,TRBV11-3,-,TRBJ2-1,CASSLGGSYNEQFF
17,TRBV5-1,-,TRBJ1-4,CASSLGVVQTTNEKLFF
14,TRBV6-1,-,TRBJ1-2,CASSEARANYGYTF